Listed below are T cell receptor beta chains from one sample, sequenced in a study of CD4 T cells in relation to SARS-CoV-2 and coronaviruses. For these TCRs, the target antigens are not known. Clones were sequenced by immunoSEQ multiplex PCR, and TCRdb holds only the in-frame ones, with some missing. The sample holds under 35,000 clones, roughly 76% seen once. Material for sequencing was CD4+ T cells from PBMCs, cultured in vitro. These receptors were collected from a human donor in good health. Each CDR3 is given with its conserved first and last residue. D genes are given only for firm matches. Expanded clones get a size class; other rows say once, few or many, or leave the size out.

d_gene: NA
abundance: NA
v_gene: TRBV28
j_gene: TRBJ1-1
CDR3nt: TGTGCCAGCAGTCGGTTCACTGAAGCTTTCTTT
CDR3aa: CASSRFTEAFF

d_gene: TRBD2
abundance: NA
v_gene: TRBV5-6
j_gene: TRBJ2-3
CDR3nt: TGTGCCAGCAGCTTGGGGCTAGCGGGAGGGCATACGCAGTATTTT
CDR3aa: CASSLGLAGGHTQYF

d_gene: TRBD1
abundance: NA
v_gene: TRBV5-4
j_gene: TRBJ1-2
CDR3nt: TGTGCCAGCAGCCAACAGGGGCTTACGGGCGATGGCTACACCTTC
CDR3aa: CASSQQGLTGDGYTF

d_gene: NA
abundance: NA
v_gene: TRBV5-5
j_gene: TRBJ2-7
CDR3nt: TGTGCCAGCAGCTTTTTCGGCAGGACCTACGAGCAGTACTTC
CDR3aa: CASSFFGRTYEQYF

d_gene: TRBD1
abundance: few
v_gene: TRBV7-9
j_gene: TRBJ1-5
CDR3nt: TGTGCCAGCAGCCCGACAGGGGGCAATCAGCCCCAGCATTTT
CDR3aa: CASSPTGGNQPQHF

d_gene: NA
abundance: NA
v_gene: TRBV5-1
j_gene: TRBJ1-2
CDR3nt: TGCGCCAGCAGCTCCGGGGGACTGTCTAACTATGGCTACACCTTC
CDR3aa: CASSSGGLSNYGYTF

d_gene: NA
abundance: NA
v_gene: TRBV23-1
j_gene: TRBJ1-5
CDR3nt: TGCGCCAGCAGTCCATACCCCGGGACACGGCCCCAGCATTTT
CDR3aa: CASSPYPGTRPQHF

d_gene: NA
abundance: NA
v_gene: TRBV19
j_gene: TRBJ2-7
CDR3nt: TGTGCCAGTAGTGGGCCGGGGGGCAGCACCTACGAGCAGTACTTC
CDR3aa: CASSGPGGSTYEQYF

d_gene: NA
abundance: NA
v_gene: TRBV28
j_gene: TRBJ1-2
CDR3nt: TGTGCCAGCAGGGGGGGCAGGGGAAAAAACTATGGCTACACCTTC
CDR3aa: CASRGGRGKNYGYTF

d_gene: NA
abundance: few
v_gene: TRBV5-1
j_gene: TRBJ2-5
CDR3nt: TGCGCCAGCAGCTTGGGTTTTGGGCGGTTGCAAGAGACCCAGTACTTC
CDR3aa: CASSLGFGRLQETQYF

d_gene: NA
abundance: once
v_gene: TRBV19
j_gene: TRBJ1-1
CDR3nt: TGTGCCAGTAGTAGAGGGGATGTGAACACTGAAGCTTTCTTT
CDR3aa: CASSRGDVNTEAFF

d_gene: NA
abundance: few
v_gene: TRBV7-9
j_gene: TRBJ1-6
CDR3nt: TGTGCCAGCAGCTTATCGGATTCACCCCTCCACTTT
CDR3aa: CASSLSDSPLHF

d_gene: TRBD1
abundance: few
v_gene: TRBV5-1
j_gene: TRBJ2-1
CDR3nt: TGCGCCAGCAGCGCACAGGGGAATGAGCAGTTCTTC
CDR3aa: CASSAQGNEQFF

d_gene: NA
abundance: NA
v_gene: TRBV5-6
j_gene: TRBJ2-3
CDR3nt: TGTGCCAGCAGCTTGGCTGAAGGACATACGCAGTATTTT
CDR3aa: CASSLAEGHTQYF

d_gene: NA
abundance: NA
v_gene: TRBV6-6
j_gene: TRBJ1-1
CDR3nt: TGTGCCAGCAGTTCGTCAGACAGCGGCACTGAAGCTTTCTTT
CDR3aa: CASSSSDSGTEAFF

d_gene: NA
abundance: NA
v_gene: TRBV14
j_gene: TRBJ1-1
CDR3nt: TGTGCCAGCAGCCAAGTCTCCGGGAACACTGAAGCTTTCTTT
CDR3aa: CASSQVSGNTEAFF

d_gene: NA
abundance: few
v_gene: TRBV2
j_gene: TRBJ1-6
CDR3nt: TGTGCCAGCACCCTGGGCAGGATGGGGTCACCCCTCCACTTT
CDR3aa: CASTLGRMGSPLHF

d_gene: TRBD1
abundance: NA
v_gene: TRBV6-5
j_gene: TRBJ1-6
CDR3nt: TGTGCCAGCAGTTTAGGACAGGGGGCAGTTTCACCCCTCCACTTT
CDR3aa: CASSLGQGAVSPLHF

d_gene: TRBD1
abundance: few
v_gene: TRBV5-1
j_gene: TRBJ2-1
CDR3nt: TGCGCCAGCAGCTTTCCGGACAGGGCCAAGCAGTTCTTC
CDR3aa: CASSFPDRAKQFF

d_gene: NA
abundance: NA
v_gene: TRBV13
j_gene: TRBJ2-2
CDR3nt: TGTGCCAGCAGACGGGACTCTAACACCGGGGAGCTGTTTTTT
CDR3aa: CASRRDSNTGELFF

d_gene: TRBD2
abundance: NA
v_gene: TRBV18
j_gene: TRBJ2-7
CDR3nt: TGTGCCAGCTCACCGGGGGGACTAGCGGGTACCTACGAGCAGTACTTC
CDR3aa: CASSPGGLAGTYEQYF

d_gene: TRBD2
abundance: NA
v_gene: TRBV4-1
j_gene: TRBJ2-1
CDR3nt: TGCGCCAGCAGCCAAAGACAACTAGCGGGGGCCCAACAGTTCTTC
CDR3aa: CASSQRQLAGAQQFF

d_gene: NA
abundance: NA
v_gene: TRBV12-3/TRBV12-4
j_gene: TRBJ2-2
CDR3nt: TGTGCCAGCAGTTTTAACAGGGCGGAGGAGCTGTTTTTT
CDR3aa: CASSFNRAEELFF

d_gene: NA
abundance: few
v_gene: TRBV10-1
j_gene: TRBJ1-2
CDR3nt: TGCGCCAGCAGTTTTCCATTCTTGCGGGGCTACACCTTC
CDR3aa: CASSFPFLRGYTF

d_gene: NA
abundance: NA
v_gene: TRBV20-1
j_gene: TRBJ2-1
CDR3nt: TGCAGTGCTAGTCCGGTCTACAATGAGCAGTTCTTC
CDR3aa: CSASPVYNEQFF

d_gene: TRBD1
abundance: NA
v_gene: TRBV4-3
j_gene: TRBJ1-3
CDR3nt: TGCGCCAGCAGCCAAGATTTGACAGGGAGCTACTCTGGAAACACCATATATTTT
CDR3aa: CASSQDLTGSYSGNTIYF

d_gene: NA
abundance: few
v_gene: TRBV7-2
j_gene: TRBJ2-1
CDR3nt: TGTGCCAGCAGCGAGAGCCGGGCGTCTGGGGGATCTGATGAGCAGTTCTTC
CDR3aa: CASSESRASGGSDEQFF

d_gene: NA
abundance: NA
v_gene: TRBV12-2
j_gene: TRBJ2-2
CDR3nt: TGTGCAAGTCGCTTAGTATTTGCGGGGGAGCCCAACACCGGGGAGCTGTTTTTT
CDR3aa: CASRLVFAGEPNTGELFF

d_gene: NA
abundance: NA
v_gene: TRBV3-1/TRBV3-2
j_gene: TRBJ1-1
CDR3nt: TGTGCCAGCCCGCGGCTGACTGAAGCTTTCTTT
CDR3aa: CASPRLTEAFF

d_gene: TRBD1
abundance: NA
v_gene: TRBV12-5
j_gene: TRBJ2-7
CDR3nt: TGTGCTAGTGGTATACAGGGGACCGACTCCTACGAGCAGTACTTC
CDR3aa: CASGIQGTDSYEQYF

d_gene: TRBD1
abundance: once
v_gene: TRBV19
j_gene: TRBJ2-2
CDR3nt: TGTGCCAGTAGTTCCCGAGGACAGGGCGGCGGGGAGCTGTTTTTT
CDR3aa: CASSSRGQGGGELFF

d_gene: NA
abundance: NA
v_gene: TRBV5-4
j_gene: TRBJ1-1
CDR3nt: TGTGCCAGCAGCGGTGCAGGAGGGTCTGAAGCTTTCTTT
CDR3aa: CASSGAGGSEAFF

d_gene: TRBD2
abundance: NA
v_gene: TRBV18
j_gene: TRBJ2-7
CDR3nt: TGTGCCAGCTCACCAAGACTAGCGGGACCAAGCTCCTACGAGCAGTACTTC
CDR3aa: CASSPRLAGPSSYEQYF

d_gene: NA
abundance: NA
v_gene: TRBV19
j_gene: TRBJ1-4
CDR3nt: TGTGCCAGTAGTTGGTGGAATGAAAAACTGTTTTTT
CDR3aa: CASSWWNEKLFF

d_gene: TRBD1
abundance: once
v_gene: TRBV30
j_gene: TRBJ2-5
CDR3nt: TGTGCCTGGACCAAGACAGGGGGACAAGAGACCCAGTACTTC
CDR3aa: CAWTKTGGQETQYF

d_gene: TRBD1
abundance: NA
v_gene: TRBV5-1
j_gene: TRBJ2-1
CDR3nt: TGCGCCACCTCAGGGGGACAGTTTGATAATTCTAGGGGGGAGCAGTTCTTC
CDR3aa: CATSGGQFDNSRGEQFF

d_gene: NA
abundance: few
v_gene: TRBV6-5
j_gene: TRBJ2-7
CDR3nt: TGTGCCAGCAGTTACGGGGTGGGACCCTACGAGCAGTACTTC
CDR3aa: CASSYGVGPYEQYF

d_gene: TRBD2
abundance: NA
v_gene: TRBV5-1
j_gene: TRBJ2-5
CDR3nt: TGCGCCAGCAGCTTGAGCGGGGGTACGATAGGAGAGACCCAGTACTTC
CDR3aa: CASSLSGGTIGETQYF

d_gene: NA
abundance: few
v_gene: TRBV7-8
j_gene: TRBJ2-7
CDR3nt: TGTGCCAGCAGCCAAGGCGGCTACGAGCAGTACTTC
CDR3aa: CASSQGGYEQYF

d_gene: NA
abundance: NA
v_gene: TRBV7-3
j_gene: TRBJ1-1
CDR3nt: TGTGCCAGCAGCCCCGAGCTGAACACTGAAGCTTTCTTT
CDR3aa: CASSPELNTEAFF

d_gene: NA
abundance: NA
v_gene: TRBV6-6
j_gene: TRBJ1-5
CDR3nt: TGTGCCAGCAGTTACTCGACAGCTAATCAGCCCCAGCATTTT
CDR3aa: CASSYSTANQPQHF

d_gene: NA
abundance: few
v_gene: TRBV25-1
j_gene: TRBJ1-4
CDR3nt: TGTGCCAGCAGTGAATATCAGGGGTTGGGGGAAAAACTGTTTTTT
CDR3aa: CASSEYQGLGEKLFF

d_gene: NA
abundance: NA
v_gene: TRBV3-1/TRBV3-2
j_gene: TRBJ1-5
CDR3nt: TGTGCCAGCAGCGATCCGGGTAGGCCCCAGCATTTT
CDR3aa: CASSDPGRPQHF

d_gene: NA
abundance: NA
v_gene: TRBV19
j_gene: TRBJ1-1
CDR3nt: TGTGCCAGTAGTATTGTTAATTTGGGCACTGAAGCTTTCTTT
CDR3aa: CASSIVNLGTEAFF

d_gene: NA
abundance: once
v_gene: TRBV19
j_gene: TRBJ2-7
CDR3nt: TGTGCCAGTAGTACAACCACGGGGTTCATCGCTGGGGAGCAGTACTTC
CDR3aa: CASSTTTGFIAGEQYF

d_gene: NA
abundance: NA
v_gene: TRBV6-2/TRBV6-3
j_gene: TRBJ1-3
CDR3nt: TGTGCCAGCAGTTACTCGTCGGGAGGCAGCTCTGGAAACACCATATATTTT
CDR3aa: CASSYSSGGSSGNTIYF

d_gene: TRBD1
abundance: NA
v_gene: TRBV9
j_gene: TRBJ1-6
CDR3nt: TGTGCCAGCAGCGTTAGCTGGGACAGCTATAATTCACCCCTCCACTTT
CDR3aa: CASSVSWDSYNSPLHF

d_gene: NA
abundance: once
v_gene: TRBV6-5
j_gene: TRBJ1-2
CDR3nt: TGTGCCAGCAGTTACTCCGGCGACGGGACGGGAGGCTACACCTTC
CDR3aa: CASSYSGDGTGGYTF

d_gene: TRBD2
abundance: NA
v_gene: TRBV5-4
j_gene: TRBJ2-7
CDR3nt: TGTGCCAGCAGCTTGGTGGCTAGCGGTCCCTACGAGCAGTACTTC
CDR3aa: CASSLVASGPYEQYF

d_gene: NA
abundance: NA
v_gene: TRBV3-1/TRBV3-2
j_gene: TRBJ1-2
CDR3nt: TGTGCCAGCAGCCAAGGAATCCGGACGGACTATGGCTACACCTTC
CDR3aa: CASSQGIRTDYGYTF

d_gene: TRBD1
abundance: NA
v_gene: TRBV28
j_gene: TRBJ1-5
CDR3nt: TGTGCCAGCAGTCAACCCGGGACAGGCGAACCGCCCCAGCATTTT
CDR3aa: CASSQPGTGEPPQHF

d_gene: TRBD1
abundance: NA
v_gene: TRBV29-1
j_gene: TRBJ1-4
CDR3nt: TGCAGCATGCAGGGGGCAACTAATGAAAAACTGTTTTTT
CDR3aa: CSMQGATNEKLFF

d_gene: TRBD2
abundance: NA
v_gene: TRBV29-1
j_gene: TRBJ2-7
CDR3nt: TGCAGCGTTGAGGGGTTAGCGGGAGTTCACTACGAGCAGTACTTC
CDR3aa: CSVEGLAGVHYEQYF

d_gene: NA
abundance: NA
v_gene: TRBV10-3
j_gene: TRBJ1-5
CDR3nt: TGTGCCATCAGTGAACGGGGGACGGAGGATCAGCCCCAGCATTTT
CDR3aa: CAISERGTEDQPQHF

d_gene: NA
abundance: few
v_gene: TRBV6-1
j_gene: TRBJ2-3
CDR3nt: TGTGCCAGCAGTGAAGGGGTCAGGAGCACAGATACGCAGTATTTT
CDR3aa: CASSEGVRSTDTQYF

d_gene: NA
abundance: NA
v_gene: TRBV12-3/TRBV12-4
j_gene: TRBJ1-2
CDR3nt: TGTGCCAGCCGCTCGGACAAGAACTATGGCTACACCTTC
CDR3aa: CASRSDKNYGYTF

d_gene: NA
abundance: NA
v_gene: TRBV28
j_gene: TRBJ2-7
CDR3nt: TGTGCCAGCAGTTTAGATCGGGCAGGGTGGGGCGAGCAGTACTTC
CDR3aa: CASSLDRAGWGEQYF

d_gene: NA
abundance: NA
v_gene: TRBV28
j_gene: TRBJ2-5
CDR3nt: TGTGCCAGCAGTTTCGGCAGCCAAGAGACCCAGTACTTC
CDR3aa: CASSFGSQETQYF

d_gene: NA
abundance: NA
v_gene: TRBV12-3/TRBV12-4
j_gene: TRBJ1-3
CDR3nt: TGTGCCAGCAGTTTATCTGGAAACACCATATATTTT
CDR3aa: CASSLSGNTIYF